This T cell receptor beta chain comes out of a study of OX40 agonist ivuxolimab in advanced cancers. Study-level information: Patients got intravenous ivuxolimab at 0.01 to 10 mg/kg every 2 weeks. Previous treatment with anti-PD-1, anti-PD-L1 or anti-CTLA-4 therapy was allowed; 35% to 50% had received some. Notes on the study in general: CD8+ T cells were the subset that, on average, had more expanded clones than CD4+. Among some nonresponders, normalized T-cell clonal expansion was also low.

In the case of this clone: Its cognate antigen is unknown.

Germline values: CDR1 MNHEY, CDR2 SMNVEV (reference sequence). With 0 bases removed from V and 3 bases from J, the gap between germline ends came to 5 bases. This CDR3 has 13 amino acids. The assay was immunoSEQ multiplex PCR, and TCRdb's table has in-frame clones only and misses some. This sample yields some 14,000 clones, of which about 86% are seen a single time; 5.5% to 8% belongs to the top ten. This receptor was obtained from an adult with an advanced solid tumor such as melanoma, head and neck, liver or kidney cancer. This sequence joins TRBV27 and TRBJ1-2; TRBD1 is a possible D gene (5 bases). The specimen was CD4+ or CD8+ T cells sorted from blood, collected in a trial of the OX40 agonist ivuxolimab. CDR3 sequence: CASSLSGHYGYTF. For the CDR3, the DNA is TGTGCCAGCAGTTTATCGGGACACTATGGCTACACCTTC.